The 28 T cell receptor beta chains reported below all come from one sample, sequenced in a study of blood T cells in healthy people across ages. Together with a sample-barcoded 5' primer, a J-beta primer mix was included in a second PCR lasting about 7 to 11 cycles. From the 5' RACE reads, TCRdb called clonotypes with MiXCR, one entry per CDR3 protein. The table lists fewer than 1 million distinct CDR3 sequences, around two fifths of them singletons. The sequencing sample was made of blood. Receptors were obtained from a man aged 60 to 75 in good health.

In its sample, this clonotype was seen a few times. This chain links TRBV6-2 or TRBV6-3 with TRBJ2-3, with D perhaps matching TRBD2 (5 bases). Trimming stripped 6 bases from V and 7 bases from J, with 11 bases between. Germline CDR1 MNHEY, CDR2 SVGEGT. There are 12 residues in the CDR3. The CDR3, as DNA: TGTGCCAGCAGCCCAACTAGTAATACGCAGTATTTT. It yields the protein CASSPTSNTQYF.

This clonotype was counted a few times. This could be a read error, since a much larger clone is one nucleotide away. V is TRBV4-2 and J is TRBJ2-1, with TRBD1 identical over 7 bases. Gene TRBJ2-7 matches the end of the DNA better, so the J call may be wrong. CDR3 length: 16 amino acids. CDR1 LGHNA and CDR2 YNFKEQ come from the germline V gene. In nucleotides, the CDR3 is TGTGCCAGCAGCCAAGAAGGGGACAGCTCCTACAATGAGCAGTACTTC. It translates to CASSQEGDSSYNEQYF.

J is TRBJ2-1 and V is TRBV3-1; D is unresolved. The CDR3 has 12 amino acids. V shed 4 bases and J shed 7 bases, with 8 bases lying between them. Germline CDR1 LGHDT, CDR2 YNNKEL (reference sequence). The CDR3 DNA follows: TGTGCCAGCAGCCGAGTTTCTAATGAGCAGTTCTTC. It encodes CASSRVSNEQFF.

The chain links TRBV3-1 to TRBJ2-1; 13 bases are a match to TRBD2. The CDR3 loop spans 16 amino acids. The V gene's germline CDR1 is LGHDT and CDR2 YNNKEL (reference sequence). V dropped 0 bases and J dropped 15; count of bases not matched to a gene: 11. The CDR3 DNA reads TGTGCCAGCAGCCAAGATAGGTTAACTAGCGGGGGGGCCCTGTTCTTC. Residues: CASSQDRLTSGGALFF.

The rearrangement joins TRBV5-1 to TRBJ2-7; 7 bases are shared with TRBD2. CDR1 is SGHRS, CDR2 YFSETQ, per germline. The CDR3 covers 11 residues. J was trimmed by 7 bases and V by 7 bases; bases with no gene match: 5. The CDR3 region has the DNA TGCGCCAGCGGCTCGGGGGGTGAGCAGTACTTC. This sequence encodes CASGSGGEQYF.

The CDR3 protein is CASMGGCEQYF. CDR3 bases: TGTGCCAGCATGGGGGGGTGCGAGCAGTACTTC. This rearrangement joins TRBV7-2 to TRBJ2-7; 7 nucleotides match TRBD2. The junction had 3 bases not matched to a gene; V was cut back by 7 bases and J by 6 bases. This CDR3 has 11 residues. Germline values: CDR1 SGHTA, CDR2 FQGNSA.

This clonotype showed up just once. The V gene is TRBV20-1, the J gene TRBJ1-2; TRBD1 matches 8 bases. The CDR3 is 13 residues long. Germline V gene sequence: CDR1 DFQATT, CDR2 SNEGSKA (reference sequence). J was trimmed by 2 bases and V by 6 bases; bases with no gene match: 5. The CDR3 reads CSAGQGKNYGYTF. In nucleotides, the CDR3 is TGCAGTGCCGGACAGGGCAAAAACTATGGCTACACCTTC.

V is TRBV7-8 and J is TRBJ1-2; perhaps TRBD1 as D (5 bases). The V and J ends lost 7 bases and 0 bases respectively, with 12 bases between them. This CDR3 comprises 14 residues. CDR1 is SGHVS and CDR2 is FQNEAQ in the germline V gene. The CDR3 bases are TGTGCCAGCAACCCAGACAGCGCTAACTATGGCTACACCTTC. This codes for CASNPDSANYGYTF.

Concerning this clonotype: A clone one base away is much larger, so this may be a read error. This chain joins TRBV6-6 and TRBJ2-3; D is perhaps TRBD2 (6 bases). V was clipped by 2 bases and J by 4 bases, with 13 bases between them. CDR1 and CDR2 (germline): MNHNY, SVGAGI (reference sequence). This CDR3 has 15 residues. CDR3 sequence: CASSYGVGGADTQYF. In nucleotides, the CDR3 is TGTGCCAGCAGTTACGGTGTCGGGGGAGCAGATACGCAGTATTTT.

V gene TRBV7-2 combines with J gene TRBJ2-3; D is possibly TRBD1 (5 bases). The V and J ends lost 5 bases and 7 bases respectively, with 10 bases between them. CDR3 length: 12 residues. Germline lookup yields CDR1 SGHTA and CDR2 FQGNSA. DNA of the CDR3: TGTGCCAGCAGCCGACAGTCATATACGCAGTATTTT. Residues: CASSRQSYTQYF.

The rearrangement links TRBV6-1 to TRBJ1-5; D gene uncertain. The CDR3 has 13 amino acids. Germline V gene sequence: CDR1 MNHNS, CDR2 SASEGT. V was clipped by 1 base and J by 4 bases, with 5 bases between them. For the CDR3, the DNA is TGTGCCAGCAGTGAAGTCGAAAATCAGCCCCAGCATTTT. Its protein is CASSEVENQPQHF.

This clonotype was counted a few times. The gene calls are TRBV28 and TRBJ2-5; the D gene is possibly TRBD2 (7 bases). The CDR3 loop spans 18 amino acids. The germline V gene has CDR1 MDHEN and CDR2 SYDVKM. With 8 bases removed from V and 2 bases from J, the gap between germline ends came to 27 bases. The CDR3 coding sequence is TGTGCCAGCTCTACCGGGGGAGGGGGTTTTTTGCTACAAGAGACCCAGTACTTC. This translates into CASSTGGGGFLLQETQYF.

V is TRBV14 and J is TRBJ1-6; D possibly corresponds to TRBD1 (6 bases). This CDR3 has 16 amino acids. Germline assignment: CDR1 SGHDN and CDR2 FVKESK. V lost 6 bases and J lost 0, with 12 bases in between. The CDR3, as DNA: TGTGCCAGCAGAGGTGACAGGAGCTCCTATAATTCACCCCTCCACTTT. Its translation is CASRGDRSSYNSPLHF.

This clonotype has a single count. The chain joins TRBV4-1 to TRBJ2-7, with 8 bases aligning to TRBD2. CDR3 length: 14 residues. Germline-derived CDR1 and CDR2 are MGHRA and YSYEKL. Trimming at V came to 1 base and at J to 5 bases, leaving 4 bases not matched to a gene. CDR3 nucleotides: TGCGCCAGCAGCCAAGCGAGCGGGAGCAACGAGCAGTACTTC. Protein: CASSQASGSNEQYF.

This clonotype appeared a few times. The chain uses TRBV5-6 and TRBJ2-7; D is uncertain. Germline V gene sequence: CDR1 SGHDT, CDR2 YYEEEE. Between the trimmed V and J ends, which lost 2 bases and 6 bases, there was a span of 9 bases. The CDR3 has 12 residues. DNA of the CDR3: TGTGCCAGCAGCTTCGTAGGGTCCGAGCAGTACTTC. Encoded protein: CASSFVGSEQYF.

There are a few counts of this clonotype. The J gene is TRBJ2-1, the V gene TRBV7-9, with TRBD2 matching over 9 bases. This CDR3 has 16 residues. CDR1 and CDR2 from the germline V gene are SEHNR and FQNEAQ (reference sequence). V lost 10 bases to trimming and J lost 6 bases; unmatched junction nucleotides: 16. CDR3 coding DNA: TGTGCCATCCGGATGTCCGTTGAAGCGGGGGGCAATGAGCAGTTCTTC. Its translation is CAIRMSVEAGGNEQFF.

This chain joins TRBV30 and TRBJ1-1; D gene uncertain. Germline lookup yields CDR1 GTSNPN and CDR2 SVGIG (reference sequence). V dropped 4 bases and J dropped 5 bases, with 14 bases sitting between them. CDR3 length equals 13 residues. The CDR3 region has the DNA TGTGCCTGGACGGTCACCGATTTGACTGAAGCTTTCTTT. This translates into CAWTVTDLTEAFF.

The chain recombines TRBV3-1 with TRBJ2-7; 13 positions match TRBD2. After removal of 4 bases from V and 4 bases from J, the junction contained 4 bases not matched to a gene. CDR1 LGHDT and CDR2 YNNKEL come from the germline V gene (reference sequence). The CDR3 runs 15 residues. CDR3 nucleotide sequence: TGTGCCAGCAGCCGAGGGACTAGCGGGGTGTACGAGCAGTACTTC. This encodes CASSRGTSGVYEQYF.

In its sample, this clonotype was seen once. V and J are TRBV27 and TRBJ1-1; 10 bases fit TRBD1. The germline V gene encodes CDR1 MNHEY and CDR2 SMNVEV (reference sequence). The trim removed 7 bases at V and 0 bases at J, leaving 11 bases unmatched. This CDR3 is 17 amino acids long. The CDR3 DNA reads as TGTGCCAGCATGAGGCCGGGACAGGGGATTTTGAACACTGAAGCTTTCTTT. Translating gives CASMRPGQGILNTEAFF.

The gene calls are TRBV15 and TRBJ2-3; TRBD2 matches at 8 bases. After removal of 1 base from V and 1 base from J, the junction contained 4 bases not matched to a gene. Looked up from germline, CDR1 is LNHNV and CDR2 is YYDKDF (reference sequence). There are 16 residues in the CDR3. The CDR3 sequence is CATSRVGSGGTDTQYF. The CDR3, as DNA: TGTGCCACCAGCAGAGTGGGTAGCGGGGGCACAGATACGCAGTATTTT.

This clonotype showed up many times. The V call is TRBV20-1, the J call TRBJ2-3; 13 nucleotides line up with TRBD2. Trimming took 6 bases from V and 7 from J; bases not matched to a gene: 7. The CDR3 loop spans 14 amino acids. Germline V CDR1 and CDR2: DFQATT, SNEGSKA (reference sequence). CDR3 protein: CSAGTSGVLNTQYF. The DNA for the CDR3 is TGCAGTGCGGGGACTAGCGGGGTTCTCAATACGCAGTATTTT.

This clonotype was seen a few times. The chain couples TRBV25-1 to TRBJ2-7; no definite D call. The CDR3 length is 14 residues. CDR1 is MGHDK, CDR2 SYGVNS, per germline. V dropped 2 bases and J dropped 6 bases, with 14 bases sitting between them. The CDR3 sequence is CASSEQHGVPEQYF. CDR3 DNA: TGTGCCAGCAGTGAACAACATGGGGTCCCCGAGCAGTACTTC.

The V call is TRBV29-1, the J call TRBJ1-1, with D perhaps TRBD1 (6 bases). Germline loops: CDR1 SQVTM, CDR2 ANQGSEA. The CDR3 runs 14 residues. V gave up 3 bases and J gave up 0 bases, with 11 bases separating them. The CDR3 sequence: CSVEAGAMNTEAFF. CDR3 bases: TGCAGCGTTGAGGCAGGGGCGATGAACACTGAAGCTTTCTTT. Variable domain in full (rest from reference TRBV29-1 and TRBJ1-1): SAVISQKPSRDICQRGTSLTIQCQVDSQVTMMFWYRQQPGQSLTLIATANQGSEATYESGFVIDKFPISRPNLTFSTLTVSNMSPEDSSIYLCSVEAGAMNTEAFFGQGTRLTVV.

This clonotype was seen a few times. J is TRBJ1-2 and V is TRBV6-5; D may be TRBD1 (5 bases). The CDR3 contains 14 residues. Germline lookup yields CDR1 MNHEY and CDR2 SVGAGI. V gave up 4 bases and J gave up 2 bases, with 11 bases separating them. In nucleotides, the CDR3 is TGTGCCAGCAGTTCGTCGGGGGTGAACTATGGCTACACCTTC. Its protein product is CASSSSGVNYGYTF.

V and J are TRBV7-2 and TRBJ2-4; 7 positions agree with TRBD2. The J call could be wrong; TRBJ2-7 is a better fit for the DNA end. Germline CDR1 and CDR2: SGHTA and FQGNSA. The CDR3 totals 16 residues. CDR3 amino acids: CASSLDGGREYYEQYF. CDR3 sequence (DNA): TGTGCCAGCAGCTTAGATGGAGGGCGGGAGTACTACGAGCAGTACTTC.

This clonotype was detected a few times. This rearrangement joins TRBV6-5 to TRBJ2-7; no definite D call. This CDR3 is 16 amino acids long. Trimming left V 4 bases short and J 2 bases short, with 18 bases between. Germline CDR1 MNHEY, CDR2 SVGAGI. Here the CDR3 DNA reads TGTGCCAGCAGTTCTGATGGTTTTCCAGCTGCCTACGAGCAGTACTTC. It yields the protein CASSSDGFPAAYEQYF.

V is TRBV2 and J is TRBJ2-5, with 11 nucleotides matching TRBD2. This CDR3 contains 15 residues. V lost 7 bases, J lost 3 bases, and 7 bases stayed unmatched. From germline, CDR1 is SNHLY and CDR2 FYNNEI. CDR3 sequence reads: CASTLGLAEEETQYF. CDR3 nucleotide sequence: TGTGCCAGCACCCTGGGACTAGCGGAGGAAGAGACCCAGTACTTC.

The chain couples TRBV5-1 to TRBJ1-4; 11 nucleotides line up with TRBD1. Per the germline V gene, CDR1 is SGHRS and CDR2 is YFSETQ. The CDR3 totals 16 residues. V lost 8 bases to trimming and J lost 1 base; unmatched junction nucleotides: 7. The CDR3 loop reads CASAGTGGRTNEKLFF. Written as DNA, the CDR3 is TGCGCCAGTGCCGGGACAGGGGGGAGAACTAATGAAAAACTGTTTTTT.